The source of this T cell receptor (beta chain) is a study of T-cell memory formation after mild COVID-19. A single record per CDR3 protein comes from TCRdb applying MiXCR to the 5' RACE reads. Found here are some 210,000 distinct CDR3 sequences, roughly a tenth of them singletons; the top ten hold roughly 3%. This clonotype turned up a few times. What it binds is not known. General study points: Pre-infection memory harbored some responding clones, suggesting cross-reactive memory joined.

The CDR3 extends over 13 amino acids. Losses at the gene ends were 6 bases for V and 6 bases for J; bases not matched to a gene: 4. Germline V lookup: CDR1 SEHNR, CDR2 FQNEAQ (reference sequence). This chain links TRBV7-9 with TRBJ1-4; 7 bases match TRBD1. The sample taken for sequencing was PBMCs or a T cell subset sorted from them (not recorded which). The clonotype was recovered from a man between 18 and 35 years old who had mild COVID-19 (a few samples of this study predate the infection). Cell type and time point are not known. In DNA, the CDR3 is TGTGCCAGCAGGAGGGGGCAGGATGAAAAACTGTTTTTT. Translation gives CASRRGQDEKLFF.